This entry describes one T cell receptor (beta chain). What it binds is unknown. TCRdb re-called the 5' RACE reads and catalogs CDR3 proteins one per entry, DNA excluded. Recorded here are over 100,000 distinct CDR3 sequences; the top ten clones represent around a sixth. These data originate in a study of T cells expressing NK-cell markers. Study summary: It was from sorted CD3+CD56+NKG2C+, CD3+CD56+NKG2C- and CD3+CD56-NKG2C+ T cells that TCR beta repertoires came. Within the sequenced cohort of eight donors, seven exhibited HCMV seropositivity and one was seronegative.

The CDR3 runs to 16 residues. The germline gives CDR1 MNHEY, CDR2 SVGAGI. Study-level findings and limits: In a group of about six donors, dominant NKG2C+ clonotypes represented 1.0-7.0% of CD8+ T cells.

This clonotype was obtained from a woman between 18 and 69 years old in good health. Sequenced: blood T cells: a sorted CD56 or NKG2C T cell subset, CD4+ or CD8+ T cells, or bulk PBMC T cells (not recorded which). The chain has TRBV6-5 and TRBJ1-1; TCRdb picks TRBD1, but there is no DNA to check that call. The CDR3 sequence is CASSYSVAGAFTEAFF.